Here is one TCR beta chain with its context. Its target is not known. The CDR3 contains 16 residues. CDR1 and CDR2 from the germline V gene are MGHRA and YSYEKL. V dropped 1 base and J dropped 3; count of bases not matched to a gene: 5. A TCRbeta library incorporating unique molecular identifiers was prepared. TCRdb recomputed calls from the PCR reads with MiXCR, one row per CDR3 protein. The table has about 190,000 distinct CDR3 sequences, 11% seen once; the top ten hold about 13%. These data originate in a study of T-cell reconstitution after alpha-beta-depleted transplantation in children. Whole-study results and caveats: Recipient T cells and thymic progenitors that survived gave rise to the high TCRbeta diversity observed at day 60 in some patients. Newly produced T cells mostly accounted for T-cell counts and diversity one year post-transplant. Reportedly, alpha-beta T cells present about two months post-transplant originated from several hundred expanded clones of graft origin.

This TCR was recovered from a boy between 2 and 10 years old with acute myeloid leukemia, due to receive a stem cell transplant. The rearrangement joins TRBV4-1 to TRBJ2-7; the match to TRBD2 covers 11 bases. The input for sequencing was PBMCs, taken before TCRalphabeta/CD19-depleted stem cell transplant. CDR3 region: CASSQGVGTSGYEQYF. For the CDR3, the DNA is TGCGCCAGCAGCCAAGGTGTGGGGACTAGCGGCTACGAGCAGTACTTC.